The entry that follows covers one T cell receptor beta chain sequence. Between the trimmed V and J ends, which lost 2 bases and 2 bases, there was a span of 8 bases. Germline CDR1 and CDR2: MNHEY and SVGEGT. The CDR3 loop spans 14 amino acids. As to time point: pre-sensitization, week 0. Treatment given: therapeutic diphenylcyclopropenone sensitization with weekly scalp DPC. This sample was taken from a study of human T cells and chemical hapten exposure. TCRdb re-analysed the RACE reads in MiXCR, keeping a single row per CDR3 protein. The repertoire consists of 95,000 to 150,000 distinct CDR3 sequences, with approximately 12% occurring once and the leading ten covering about 3%.

This receptor was obtained from a woman between 18 and 29 years old with alopecia areata. Some clones in this sample may be carry-over from other donors' samples. This chain joins TRBV6-2 or TRBV6-3 and TRBJ2-3; D is unresolved. The specimen was whole blood, collected in connection with sensitization to the hapten diphenylcyclopropenone (DPC). The CDR3 protein is CASSYVRLTDTQYF. As DNA, the CDR3 is TGTGCCAGCAGTTACGTGCGACTCACAGATACGCAGTATTTT.